Reported below is one T cell receptor (beta chain). Sequenced by immunoSEQ multiplex PCR; TCRdb stores in-frame clones only, minus some. The sample comprises 150,000 to 200,000 clones, 85% to 90% of which are singletons, and 1.5% to 2% rests with the top ten. Germline V gene sequence: CDR1 SQVTM, CDR2 ANQGSEA. The CDR3 extends over 13 amino acids. The V gene lost 6 bases and the J gene lost 1 base, with 13 bases spanning the gap. The data originate from a study of T cell responses to AZD1222 COVID-19 vaccine. The gene calls are TRBV29-1 and TRBJ2-7; D not resolved. The clonotype comes from an adult in good health. The material sequenced was peripheral blood, taken on day 0 of AZD1222 vaccination. CDR3 in DNA: TGCAGCGTCTACGGGTCTTCTTCCTACGAGCAGTACTTC. Protein: CSVYGSSSYEQYF.